These 23 T cell receptor beta chains were all obtained from the same sample, sequenced in a study of cytomegalovirus exposure and HLA in healthy donors. Researchers ran the PCR with 60 Vbeta and 13 Jbeta primers. Generated by immunoSEQ multiplex PCR, the TCRdb table keeps only in-frame clones and is missing some. Of about 100,000 clones in the sample, approximately 79% were seen once. The sequenced material came from PBMCs. These receptors all come from a woman aged 40 to 55 in good health and CMV-seronegative.

The chain combines TRBV6-5 with TRBJ1-2; a possible D gene is TRBD1 (5 bases). There are 15 residues in the CDR3. Trimming stripped 0 bases from V and 2 bases from J, with 10 bases between. Per the germline V gene, CDR1 is MNHEY and CDR2 is SVGAGI. The CDR3 bases are TGTGCCAGCAGTTACTCCGCGACAGTGAACTATGGCTACACCTTC. This encodes CASSYSATVNYGYTF.

The V gene is TRBV7-9, the J gene TRBJ2-5, with D maybe TRBD1 (6 bases). The CDR3 is 15 amino acids. Germline V gene data show CDR1 as SEHNR and CDR2 as FQNEAQ (reference sequence). V shed 0 bases and J shed 0 bases, with 8 bases lying between them. The CDR3 DNA is TGTGCCAGCAGCTTAGCGGGGGCGTACCAAGAGACCCAGTACTTC. It translates to CASSLAGAYQETQYF.

The CDR3 DNA is TGTGCCAGCAGTGAAATCCGTCAGGGGGCGCGAGGCTACACCTTC. Amino acid sequence: CASSEIRQGARGYTF. The chain combines TRBV2 with TRBJ1-2; 8 nucleotides match TRBD1. Per the germline V gene, CDR1 is SNHLY and CDR2 is FYNNEI. The CDR3 totals 15 residues. With V trimmed by 2 bases and J by 8 bases, 10 bases remained unmatched.

The rearrangement joins TRBV19 to TRBJ1-2, with D possibly TRBD1 on 5 matching bases. V lost 5 bases, J lost 4 bases, and 20 bases lay in between. Germline V gene lookup returns CDR1 LNHDA and CDR2 SQIVND (reference sequence). There are 16 residues in the CDR3. The CDR3 nucleotides read TGTGCCAGTAGTGAAAACAGAGGCGGGACCATCTATGGCTACACCTTC. This translates into CASSENRGGTIYGYTF.

The chain links TRBV5-1 to TRBJ2-5; tentatively, D is TRBD1 (5 bases). This CDR3 region has 15 residues. The V gene's germline CDR1 is SGHRS and CDR2 YFSETQ. V was clipped by 0 bases and J by 4 bases, with 13 bases between them. Written as DNA, the CDR3 is TGCGCCAGCAGCTTGGGTGCAGGGTCGGGAGAGACCCAGTACTTC. It translates to CASSLGAGSGETQYF.

This clone was found once. This rearrangement joins TRBV5-1 to TRBJ2-1, with 11 positions matching TRBD2. Trimming cost V 6 bases and J 7 bases; bases outside gene matches: 9. The germline V gene encodes CDR1 SGHRS and CDR2 YFSETQ. The CDR3 consists of 15 residues. The CDR3 here is CASTISGGAPNEQFF. The CDR3 nucleotides read TGCGCCAGCACCATTAGCGGGGGGGCACCGAATGAGCAGTTCTTC. Based on the CDR3 plus reference TRBV5-1 and TRBJ2-1, the full variable domain is KAGVTQTPRYLIKTRGQQVTLSCSPISGHRSVSWYQQTPGQGLQFLFEYFSETQRNKGNFPGRFSGRQFSNSRSEMNVSTLELGDSALYLCASTISGGAPNEQFFGPGTRLTVL.

This rearrangement joins TRBV5-1 to TRBJ2-3, with 13 bases aligning to TRBD2. The germline V gene encodes CDR1 SGHRS and CDR2 YFSETQ. The CDR3 is 15 amino acids. Trimming at V came to 9 bases and at J to 4 bases, leaving 8 bases not matched to a gene. The CDR3 DNA sequence: TGCGCCACCGGACCCGGGACTAGCGGGGCAGATACGCAGTATTTT. This encodes CATGPGTSGADTQYF.

The V and J genes are TRBV5-6 and TRBJ1-2; D might be TRBD1 (6 bases). V was clipped by 3 bases and J by 7 bases, with 10 bases between them. The CDR3 totals 12 residues. Per germline, CDR1 SGHDT and CDR2 YYEEEE. The CDR3 DNA follows: TGTGCCAGCAGCTCCAAAGGGGGTGGCTACACCTTC. This gives the protein CASSSKGGGYTF.

This clone came up a few times. This chain's CDR3 is CASRRQGDDPQHF. The CDR3 nucleotides are TGTGCCAGCAGACGACAGGGGGATGATCCCCAGCATTTT. V gene TRBV6-6 combines with J gene TRBJ1-5; 9 bases are shared with TRBD1. From germline, CDR1 is MNHNY and CDR2 SVGAGI (reference sequence). Trimming took 6 bases from V and 10 from J; bases not matched to a gene: 7. CDR3 length equals 13 residues.

The rearrangement joins TRBV5-1 to TRBJ1-4, with 7 nucleotides matching TRBD1. The CDR3 runs 14 residues. Germline V gives CDR1 SGHRS, CDR2 YFSETQ. V shed 5 bases and J 2 bases; nucleotides not matched to a gene: 3. For the CDR3, the DNA is TGCGCCAGCAGTTCACAGGGGACTAATGAAAAACTGTTTTTT. Its protein product is CASSSQGTNEKLFF.

This clone has a count of ten or more. V and J are TRBV7-9 and TRBJ1-4; D is possibly TRBD1 (6 bases). Germline V gene data show CDR1 as SEHNR and CDR2 as FQNEAQ (reference sequence). V lost 5 bases, J lost 5 bases, and 12 bases lay in between. This CDR3 is built from 14 residues. The CDR3 sequence is CASSVTGTNEKLFF. For the CDR3, the DNA is TGTGCCAGCAGCGTGACCGGGACAAATGAAAAACTGTTTTTT.

This clone appeared a few times. The CDR3 sequence is CASSSLDRVGQPQHF. The CDR3 region has the DNA TGTGCCAGCAGCTCGCTGGACAGGGTGGGACAGCCCCAGCATTTT. The chain links TRBV5-6 to TRBJ1-5; TRBD1 aligns across 8 bases. Germline V gene sequence: CDR1 SGHDT, CDR2 YYEEEE. CDR3 size: 15 residues. After removal of 3 bases from V and 7 bases from J, the junction contained 9 bases not matched to a gene. The full variable domain, completed using reference TRBV5-6 and TRBJ1-5, is DAGVTQSPTHLIKTRGQQVTLRCSPKSGHDTVSWYQQALGQGPQFIFQYYEEEERQRGNFPDRFSGHQFPNYSSELNVNALLLGDSALYLCASSSLDRVGQPQHFGDGTRLSIL.

CDR3 nucleotide sequence: TGTGCCAGCAACCAGGGGGCAGGGCAGCCCCAGCATTTT. Protein product: CASNQGAGQPQHF. The genes are TRBV7-9 and TRBJ1-5; 8 nucleotides align to TRBD1. This CDR3 region has 13 residues. Per germline, CDR1 SEHNR and CDR2 FQNEAQ (reference sequence). V shed 7 bases and J 7 bases; nucleotides not matched to a gene: 6.

This sequence joins TRBV7-6 and TRBJ2-5; 8 bases align to TRBD2. Trimming took 1 base from V and 2 from J; bases not matched to a gene: 3. This CDR3 has 15 residues. The germline CDR1 and CDR2 sequences are SGHVS and FNYEAQ. CDR3 loop: CASSLGGTRQETQYF. CDR3 DNA: TGTGCCAGCAGCTTAGGCGGGACTAGGCAAGAGACCCAGTACTTC.

This clone was recorded a few times. V gene TRBV6-5 combines with J gene TRBJ1-1; D possibly corresponds to TRBD1 (6 bases). V dropped 4 bases and J dropped 5 bases, with 17 bases sitting between them. CDR1 and CDR2 from the germline V gene are MNHEY and SVGAGI. The CDR3 is made up of 15 amino acids. The CDR3 loop reads CASSSPKAGETEAFF. The DNA of the CDR3 is TGTGCCAGCAGTTCCCCCAAGGCAGGGGAAACTGAAGCTTTCTTT.

The J gene is TRBJ1-5, the V gene TRBV28; 8 nucleotides line up with TRBD1. Trimming took 9 bases from V and 5 from J; bases not matched to a gene: 12. The CDR3 length is 15 residues. Germline lookup yields CDR1 MDHEN and CDR2 SYDVKM. The CDR3 coding sequence is TGTGCCAGTTTTGAGAGCAGGGGGCTTGATCAGCCCCAGCATTTT. Encoded protein: CASFESRGLDQPQHF.

The chain has TRBV6-5 and TRBJ2-4; 7 nucleotides line up with TRBD1. The junction had 9 bases not matched to a gene; V was cut back by 6 bases and J by 7 bases. CDR3 length: 14 residues. In germline, CDR1 is MNHEY, CDR2 SVGAGI. The chain's CDR3 is CASRMTGKGNIQYF. In DNA form, the CDR3 reads TGTGCCAGCAGAATGACAGGGAAAGGGAACATTCAGTACTTC.

The J gene is TRBJ1-5, the V gene TRBV30; D perhaps matches TRBD1 (5 bases). The V end lost 3 bases, the J end lost 0 bases, and 9 bases lay between the germline ends. Germline CDR1 reads GTSNPN; CDR2 reads SVGIG (reference sequence). The CDR3 loop spans 14 amino acids. The CDR3 here is CAWRDTYSNQPQHF. The CDR3 DNA reads as TGTGCCTGGAGGGACACTTATAGCAATCAGCCCCAGCATTTT.

The rearrangement uses TRBV18 and TRBJ1-3; D gene unclear. Trimming took 1 base from V and 0 from J, leaving 13 bases between them. This CDR3 has 17 residues. Germline-derived CDR1 and CDR2 are KGHSH and LQKENI. CDR3 in amino acids: CASSPREGPFSGNTIYF. The CDR3 coding sequence is TGTGCCAGCTCACCACGGGAGGGCCCTTTCTCTGGAAACACCATATATTTT.

The chain uses TRBV2 and TRBJ1-1; D is unclear. CDR3 length: 12 amino acids. V lost 3 bases, J lost 3 bases, and 5 bases lay in between. The germline V gene encodes CDR1 SNHLY and CDR2 FYNNEI. The chain's CDR3 is CASSDGHTEAFF. The CDR3 nucleotides are TGTGCCAGCAGTGACGGTCACACTGAAGCTTTCTTT. Using reference TRBV2 and TRBJ1-1 for the parts outside the CDR3, the full variable domain is EPEVTQTPSHQVTQMGQEVILRCVPISNHLYFYWYRQILGQKVEFLVSFYNNEISEKSEIFDDQFSVERPDGSNFTLKIRSTKLEDSAMYFCASSDGHTEAFFGQGTRLTVV.

A few counts support this clone. The V and J genes are TRBV4-1 and TRBJ1-5, with D unresolved. Germline lookup yields CDR1 MGHRA and CDR2 YSYEKL. V shed 2 bases and J shed 3 bases, with 8 bases lying between them. The CDR3 spans 14 residues. DNA for the CDR3: TGCGCCAGCAGCCAATCCGGGTTCAATCAGCCCCAGCATTTT. This codes for CASSQSGFNQPQHF.

The V gene is TRBV7-9, the J gene TRBJ2-1, with a possible D match to TRBD1 (6 bases). V lost 5 bases and J 4 bases, leaving 15 bases between the germline ends. Germline lookup yields CDR1 SEHNR and CDR2 FQNEAQ (reference sequence). This CDR3 is 15 amino acids long. DNA for the CDR3: TGTGCCAGCAGCAAGGACAGAAATCTGTACAATGAGCAGTTCTTC. Its protein product is CASSKDRNLYNEQFF.

The rearrangement uses TRBV5-8 and TRBJ2-3; TRBD1 matches at 10 bases. J was trimmed by 4 bases and V by 4 bases; bases with no gene match: 3. The CDR3 has 14 residues. Looked up from germline, CDR1 is SGHTS and CDR2 is YDEGEE. CDR3 DNA: TGTGCCAGCAGCAAAGGACAGGGGGCAGATACGCAGTATTTT. Translating gives CASSKGQGADTQYF.